Listed below are T cell receptor beta chains from one sample, sequenced in a study of T-cell memory formation after mild COVID-19. Each CDR3 protein gets one entry after TCRdb re-called the 5' RACE reads with MiXCR. The sample records 450,000 to 650,000 distinct CDR3 sequences, about 20% being singletons. Sequencing was performed on PBMCs or a T cell subset sorted from them (not recorded which). All receptors derive from an adult woman who had mild COVID-19 (a few samples of this study predate the infection). Cell type and time point are not known. Each CDR3 is given with its conserved first and last residue. Fields, in order: D gene, J gene, V gene, CDR3 protein. D genes are given only for firm matches.

D: NA; J: TRBJ1-3; V: TRBV12-5; CDR3: CASGPGVRNTIYF
D: TRBD1; J: TRBJ2-7; V: TRBV20-1; CDR3: CSARVRDRGDYEQYF
D: TRBD2; J: TRBJ2-2; V: TRBV6-2/TRBV6-3; CDR3: CASSYSGSRTGELFF
D: NA; J: TRBJ2-1; V: TRBV7-9; CDR3: CASVTGLGYNEQFF
D: TRBD1; J: TRBJ1-5; V: TRBV6-2/TRBV6-3; CDR3: CASRNLETGAHQPQHF
D: NA; J: TRBJ2-3; V: TRBV2; CDR3: CASSGRGGYTDTQYF
D: TRBD1; J: TRBJ2-1; V: TRBV29-1; CDR3: CSVRGQGADNEQFF
D: NA; J: TRBJ1-6; V: TRBV5-1; CDR3: CASSLWGSSYNSPLHF
D: NA; J: TRBJ1-4; V: TRBV10-3; CDR3: CAISELGETTNEKLFF
D: NA; J: TRBJ2-5; V: TRBV5-1; CDR3: CASSLGLVRETQYF
D: TRBD2; J: TRBJ2-5; V: TRBV19; CDR3: CASSILLAGETQYF
D: NA; J: TRBJ2-1; V: TRBV5-1; CDR3: CASSATTRGYNEQFF
D: NA; J: TRBJ1-2; V: TRBV12-3/TRBV12-4; CDR3: CASSLFETYGYTF
D: NA; J: TRBJ2-7; V: TRBV5-5; CDR3: CASSLDRDSYEQYF
D: NA; J: TRBJ2-5; V: TRBV9; CDR3: CASSVSPGRGETQYF
D: TRBD1; J: TRBJ1-6; V: TRBV7-9; CDR3: CASSPTNRGGNSPLHF
D: TRBD2; J: TRBJ2-1; V: TRBV7-7; CDR3: CASSFRLAGARGEGGEQFF
D: TRBD1; J: TRBJ1-2; V: TRBV5-1; CDR3: CASSSGGAGGYTF
D: NA; J: TRBJ1-5; V: TRBV7-7; CDR3: CASSLASTARQPQHF
D: TRBD1; J: TRBJ2-7; V: TRBV5-1; CDR3: CASSLGTGPTYEQYF
D: NA; J: TRBJ1-1; V: TRBV4-1; CDR3: CASSHYTILYTEAFF
D: NA; J: TRBJ2-5; V: TRBV11-2; CDR3: CASSLRGYQETQYF
D: TRBD2; J: TRBJ2-3; V: TRBV29-1; CDR3: CSVEDLPSGRDLDTQYF
D: NA; J: TRBJ1-1; V: TRBV3-1; CDR3: CASSPNWGAEAFF
D: NA; J: TRBJ1-2; V: TRBV12-5; CDR3: CASGLVNQEHYGYTF
D: NA; J: TRBJ2-7; V: TRBV5-6; CDR3: CASSLDREQYF
D: NA; J: TRBJ2-1; V: TRBV20-1; CDR3: CSAPNLERGEQFF
D: TRBD1; J: TRBJ1-2; V: TRBV29-1; CDR3: CSVTLTGSYGYTF
D: NA; J: TRBJ2-1; V: TRBV20-1; CDR3: CSAATHISYNEQFF
D: NA; J: TRBJ1-1; V: TRBV10-3; CDR3: CAISDKGANTEAFF
D: NA; J: TRBJ2-3; V: TRBV12-3/TRBV12-4; CDR3: CASSLSSVGTDTQYF
D: NA; J: TRBJ1-5; V: TRBV5-1; CDR3: CASSLGLRGRNQPQHF
D: NA; J: TRBJ2-1; V: TRBV14; CDR3: CASSQSLFRDAYNEQFF
D: NA; J: TRBJ2-1; V: TRBV15; CDR3: CATSREHQGTYNEQFF
D: NA; J: TRBJ1-2; V: TRBV29-1; CDR3: CSVDYGYTF
D: TRBD1; J: TRBJ2-6; V: TRBV29-1; CDR3: CSARDSDSGANVLTF
D: NA; J: TRBJ2-7; V: TRBV7-9; CDR3: CASSGQQDWVYEQYF
D: TRBD2; J: TRBJ2-1; V: TRBV3-1; CDR3: CASSQRGGANEQFF
D: TRBD2; J: TRBJ2-1; V: TRBV4-3; CDR3: CASSRGASGSTVDEQFF
D: TRBD2; J: TRBJ2-7; V: TRBV7-2; CDR3: CASSHTSGTDYEQYF
D: NA; J: TRBJ2-2; V: TRBV11-2; CDR3: CASSLDGGNTGELFF
D: NA; J: TRBJ2-7; V: TRBV24-1; CDR3: CATSDLLEGDTSYEQYF
D: NA; J: TRBJ2-4; V: TRBV12-3/TRBV12-4; CDR3: CASSPSDTRDQNIQYF